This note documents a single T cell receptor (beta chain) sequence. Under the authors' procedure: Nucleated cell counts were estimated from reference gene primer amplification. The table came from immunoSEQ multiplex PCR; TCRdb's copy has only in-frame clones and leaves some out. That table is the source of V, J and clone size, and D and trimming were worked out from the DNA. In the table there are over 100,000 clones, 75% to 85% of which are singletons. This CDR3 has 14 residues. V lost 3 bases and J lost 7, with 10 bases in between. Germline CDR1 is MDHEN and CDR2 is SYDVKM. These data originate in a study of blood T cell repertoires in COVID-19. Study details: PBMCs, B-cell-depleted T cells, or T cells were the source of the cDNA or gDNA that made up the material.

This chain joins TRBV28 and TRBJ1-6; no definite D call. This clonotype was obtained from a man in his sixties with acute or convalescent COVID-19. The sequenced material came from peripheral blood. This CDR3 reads CASSFGTGNSPLHF. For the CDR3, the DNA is TGTGCCAGCAGTTTCGGAACGGGAAATTCACCCCTCCACTTT.